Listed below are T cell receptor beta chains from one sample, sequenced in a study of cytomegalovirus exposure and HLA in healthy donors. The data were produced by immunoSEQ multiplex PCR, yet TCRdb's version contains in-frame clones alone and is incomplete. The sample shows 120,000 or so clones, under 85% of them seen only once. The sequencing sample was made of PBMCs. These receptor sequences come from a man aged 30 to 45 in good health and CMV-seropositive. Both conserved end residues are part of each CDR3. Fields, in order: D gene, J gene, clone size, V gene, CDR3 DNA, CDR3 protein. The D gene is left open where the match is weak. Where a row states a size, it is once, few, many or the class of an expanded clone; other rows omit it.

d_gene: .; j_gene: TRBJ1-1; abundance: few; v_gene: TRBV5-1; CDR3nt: TGCGCCAGCAGCTTGGCGGCGGGGAACACTGAAGCTTTCTTT; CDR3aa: CASSLAAGNTEAFF
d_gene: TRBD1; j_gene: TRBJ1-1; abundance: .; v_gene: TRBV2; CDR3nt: TGTGCCAGCAATCAGGGGGCGAACACTGAAGCTTTCTTT; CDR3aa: CASNQGANTEAFF
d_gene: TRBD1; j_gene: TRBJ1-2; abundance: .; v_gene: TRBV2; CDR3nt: TGTGCCAGCAGTGGGGGACAGAACTATGGCTACACCTTC; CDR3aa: CASSGGQNYGYTF
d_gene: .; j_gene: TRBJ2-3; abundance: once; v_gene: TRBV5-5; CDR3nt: TGTGCCAGCAGCTTGCAGGGGCACGAGGCAGATACGCAGTATTTT; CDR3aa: CASSLQGHEADTQYF
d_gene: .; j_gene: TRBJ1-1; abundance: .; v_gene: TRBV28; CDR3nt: TGTGCCATTCAGGGAGGGAACACTGAAGCTTTCTTT; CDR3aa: CAIQGGNTEAFF
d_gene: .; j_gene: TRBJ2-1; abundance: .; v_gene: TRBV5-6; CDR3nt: TGTGCCAGCAGCTGGCTGGGGGGGGCAGCCTACAATGAGCAGTTCTTC; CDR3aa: CASSWLGGAAYNEQFF
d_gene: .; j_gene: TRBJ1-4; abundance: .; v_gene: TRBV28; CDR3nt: TGTGCCAGCAGTTTTGCGGGGCCTGGTGAAAAACTGTTTTTT; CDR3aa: CASSFAGPGEKLFF
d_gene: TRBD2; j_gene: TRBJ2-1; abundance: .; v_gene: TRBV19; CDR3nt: TGTGCCAGTAGTATGGGGAGGGCGGAGGGTGAGCAGTTCTTC; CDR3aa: CASSMGRAEGEQFF
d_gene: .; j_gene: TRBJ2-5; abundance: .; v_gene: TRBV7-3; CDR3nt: TGTGCCAGCAGCCCCGGGGGACCCGGAGAGACCCAGTACTTC; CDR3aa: CASSPGGPGETQYF
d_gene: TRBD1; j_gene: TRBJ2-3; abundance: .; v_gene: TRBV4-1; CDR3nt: TGCGCCAGCAGCCAACTGGACAGGGACGCAGATACGCAGTATTTT; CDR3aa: CASSQLDRDADTQYF
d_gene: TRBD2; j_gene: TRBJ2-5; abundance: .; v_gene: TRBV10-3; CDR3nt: TGTGCCATCAGCCTAATGGCGGGGGGGCAAGAGACCCAGTACTTC; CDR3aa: CAISLMAGGQETQYF
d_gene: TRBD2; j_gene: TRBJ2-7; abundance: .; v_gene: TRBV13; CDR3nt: TGTGCCAGCAGCTTACCCCGACTAGCGGGGGGATCCTACGAGCAGTACTTC; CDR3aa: CASSLPRLAGGSYEQYF
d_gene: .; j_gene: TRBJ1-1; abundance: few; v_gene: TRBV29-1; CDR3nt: TGCAGCGTTGGTAACCTTCAGCGAGCTTTCTTT; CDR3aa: CSVGNLQRAFF
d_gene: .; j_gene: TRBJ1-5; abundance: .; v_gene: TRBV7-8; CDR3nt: TGTGCCAGCAGTCACAGGGTGGGCAATCAGCCCCAGCATTTT; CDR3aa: CASSHRVGNQPQHF
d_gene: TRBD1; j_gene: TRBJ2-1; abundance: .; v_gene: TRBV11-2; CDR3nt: TGTGCCAGCAGCAAAGGACAGGGATGGGATGAGGGTGAGCAGTTCTTC; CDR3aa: CASSKGQGWDEGEQFF
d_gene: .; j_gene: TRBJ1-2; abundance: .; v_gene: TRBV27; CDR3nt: TGTGCCAGCAGTTTAGGGGGGGGAAACTATGGCTACACCTTC; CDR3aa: CASSLGGGNYGYTF
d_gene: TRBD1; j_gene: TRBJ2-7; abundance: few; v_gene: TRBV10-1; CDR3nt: TGCGCCAGCAGTGGACGGACAGGGGCCGAGCAGTACTTC; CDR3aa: CASSGRTGAEQYF
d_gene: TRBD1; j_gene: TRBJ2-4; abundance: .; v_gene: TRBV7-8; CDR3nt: TGTGCCAGCAGCGGACGGGACAGGCTAGCCAAAAACATTCAGTACTTC; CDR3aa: CASSGRDRLAKNIQYF
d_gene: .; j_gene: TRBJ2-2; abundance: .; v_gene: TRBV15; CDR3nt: TGTGCCACCAAGTTGGAGGCCTACACCGGGGAGCTGTTTTTT; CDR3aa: CATKLEAYTGELFF
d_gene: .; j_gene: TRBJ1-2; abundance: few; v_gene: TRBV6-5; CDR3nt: TGTGCCAGCAGATCCGTGGGACACAGCCTCTATGGCTACACCTTC; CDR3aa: CASRSVGHSLYGYTF
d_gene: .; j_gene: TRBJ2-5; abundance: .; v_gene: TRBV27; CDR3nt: TGTGCCAGCAGTTTAGGGGGCTACAGGAATCAAGAGACCCAGTACTTC; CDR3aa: CASSLGGYRNQETQYF
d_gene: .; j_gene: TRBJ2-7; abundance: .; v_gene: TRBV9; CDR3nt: TGTGCCAGCAGCCCTCCTAGCCCCGGGAACGAGCAGTACTTC; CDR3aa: CASSPPSPGNEQYF